This T cell receptor (beta chain) is drawn from a study of T cell changes during pregnancy in multiple sclerosis. Profiled with immunoSEQ multiplex PCR; TCRdb holds only in-frame clones, not every one. The sample yields around 49,000 clones, 80% to 95% seen once. Germline CDR1 SGHRS, CDR2 YFSETQ. The CDR3 has 15 amino acids. V was shortened by 0 bases and J by 1 base, with 7 bases between the two germline ends. This material consisted of CD4+ T cells from peripheral blood mononuclear cells, taken after pregnancy. The source of this sequence is a female donor in good health, enrolled as a control in a pregnancy study. V gene TRBV5-1 combines with J gene TRBJ2-2; no clear D. The CDR3 DNA sequence: TGCGCCAGCAGCTTGGCTACGGGGAACACCGGGGAGCTGTTTTTT. Translation: CASSLATGNTGELFF.